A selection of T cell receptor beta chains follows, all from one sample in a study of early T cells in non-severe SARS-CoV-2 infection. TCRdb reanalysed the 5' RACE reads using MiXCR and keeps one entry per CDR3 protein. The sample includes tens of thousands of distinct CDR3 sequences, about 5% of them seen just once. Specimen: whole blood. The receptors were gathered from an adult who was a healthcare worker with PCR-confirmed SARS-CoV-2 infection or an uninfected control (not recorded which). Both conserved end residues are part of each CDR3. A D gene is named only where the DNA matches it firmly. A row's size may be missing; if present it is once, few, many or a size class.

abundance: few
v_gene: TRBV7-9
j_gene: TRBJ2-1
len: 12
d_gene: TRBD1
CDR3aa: CASSRDRGEQFF
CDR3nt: TGTGCCAGCAGTCGGGACAGAGGTGAGCAGTTCTTC

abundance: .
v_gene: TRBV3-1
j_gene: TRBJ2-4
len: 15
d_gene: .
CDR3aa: CASSQARGDKNIQYF
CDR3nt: TGTGCCAGCAGCCAAGCTAGGGGGGACAAAAACATTCAGTACTTC

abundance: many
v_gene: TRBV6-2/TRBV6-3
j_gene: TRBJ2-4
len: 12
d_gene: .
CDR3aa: CASALRGNIQYF
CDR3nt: TGTGCCAGCGCACTAAGGGGAAACATTCAGTACTTC

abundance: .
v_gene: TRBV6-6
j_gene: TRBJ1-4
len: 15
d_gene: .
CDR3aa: CASIFRGATNEKLFF
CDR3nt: TGTGCCAGCATCTTCAGGGGTGCAACTAATGAAAAACTGTTTTTT

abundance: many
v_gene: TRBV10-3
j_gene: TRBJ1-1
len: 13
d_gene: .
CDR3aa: CAISERGNTEAFF
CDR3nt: TGTGCCATCAGTGAGAGGGGAAACACTGAAGCTTTCTTT

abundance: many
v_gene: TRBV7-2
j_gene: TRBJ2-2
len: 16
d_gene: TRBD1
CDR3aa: CASTERNRGNTGELFF
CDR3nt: TGTGCCAGCACCGAAAGGAACAGGGGGAACACCGGGGAGCTGTTTTTT

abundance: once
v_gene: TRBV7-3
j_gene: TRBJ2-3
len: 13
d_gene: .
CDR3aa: CASSPTPTDTQYF
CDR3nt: TGTGCCAGCAGCCCGACCCCAACAGATACGCAGTATTTT

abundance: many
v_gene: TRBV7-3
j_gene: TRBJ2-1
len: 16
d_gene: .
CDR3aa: CASSLGLGTFYNEQFF
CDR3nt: TGTGCCAGCAGCTTAGGTCTCGGGACATTCTACAATGAGCAGTTCTTC

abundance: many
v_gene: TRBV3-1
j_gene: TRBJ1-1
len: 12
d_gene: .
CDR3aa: CASSQGTGQAFF
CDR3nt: TGTGCCAGCAGCCAAGGAACAGGGCAAGCTTTCTTT

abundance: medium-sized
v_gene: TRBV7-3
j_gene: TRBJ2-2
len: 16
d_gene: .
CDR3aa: CASSLRQNTNTGELFF
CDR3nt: TGTGCCAGCAGCTTGCGACAGAATACGAACACCGGGGAGCTGTTTTTT

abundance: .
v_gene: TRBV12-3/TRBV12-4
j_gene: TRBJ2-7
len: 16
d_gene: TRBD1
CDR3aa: CASSLFPTGMAYEQYF
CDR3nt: TGTGCCAGCAGTTTATTCCCGACAGGGATGGCCTACGAGCAGTACTTC

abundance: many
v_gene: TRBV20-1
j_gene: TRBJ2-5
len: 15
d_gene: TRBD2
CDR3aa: CSARLAGSGIIGQYF
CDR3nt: TGCAGTGCTAGACTAGCGGGGTCAGGTATTATAGGCCAGTACTTC

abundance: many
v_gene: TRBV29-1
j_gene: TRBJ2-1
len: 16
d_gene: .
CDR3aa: CSVEDLRQDSYNEQFF
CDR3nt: TGCAGCGTTGAAGATCTTCGACAGGATTCCTACAATGAGCAGTTCTTC